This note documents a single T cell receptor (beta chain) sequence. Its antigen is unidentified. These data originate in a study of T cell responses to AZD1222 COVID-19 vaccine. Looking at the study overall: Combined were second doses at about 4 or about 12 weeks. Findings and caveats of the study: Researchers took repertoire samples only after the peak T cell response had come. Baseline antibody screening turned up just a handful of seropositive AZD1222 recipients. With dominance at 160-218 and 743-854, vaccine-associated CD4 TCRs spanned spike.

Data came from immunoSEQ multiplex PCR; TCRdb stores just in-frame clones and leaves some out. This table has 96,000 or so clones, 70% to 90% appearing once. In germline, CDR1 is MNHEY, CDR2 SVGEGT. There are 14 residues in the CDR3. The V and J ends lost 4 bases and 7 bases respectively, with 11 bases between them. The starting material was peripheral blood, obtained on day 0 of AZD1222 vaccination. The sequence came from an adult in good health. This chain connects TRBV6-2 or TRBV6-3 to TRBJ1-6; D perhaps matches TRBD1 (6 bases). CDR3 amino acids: CASSLRTVNSPLHF. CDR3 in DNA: TGTGCCAGCAGTTTAAGGACAGTGAATTCACCCCTCCACTTT.